The rows below give T cell receptor beta chains drawn from one sample of a study of blood T cell repertoires in COVID-19. Only in-frame clones appear in the TCRdb table, and some are missing; sequencing was by immunoSEQ multiplex PCR. The data show fewer than 55,000 clones, around 88% seen once. Sequencing input: peripheral blood. The receptor source for this set is a woman aged 60 to 75 with acute or convalescent COVID-19. Each CDR3 is given with its conserved first and last residue. Fields, in order: D gene, V gene, J gene, clone size, CDR3 DNA, CDR3 protein. A D gene is named only where the DNA matches it firmly. Clone size is not always given. Where it is, it says once, few, many or a class for expanded clones.

d_call: -; v_call: TRBV7-2; j_call: TRBJ1-2; clone_size: -; cdr3_nt: TGTGCCAGCAGCTTTGGTGGGGGGAGGGGCTACACCTTC; cdr3_aa: CASSFGGGRGYTF
d_call: -; v_call: TRBV19; j_call: TRBJ1-1; clone_size: -; cdr3_nt: TGTGCCAGTAGTATGTTGGACAGAACCTCGAACACTGAAGCTTTCTTT; cdr3_aa: CASSMLDRTSNTEAFF
d_call: -; v_call: TRBV27; j_call: TRBJ2-7; clone_size: -; cdr3_nt: TGTGCCAGCAGTGGCGTGAGGGCCAAGCAGTACTTC; cdr3_aa: CASSGVRAKQYF
d_call: TRBD1; v_call: TRBV7-8; j_call: TRBJ2-2; clone_size: -; cdr3_nt: TGTGCCAGCAGCTCTACGGGACAGGGGTCCGGGGAGCTGTTTTTT; cdr3_aa: CASSSTGQGSGELFF
d_call: -; v_call: TRBV18; j_call: TRBJ1-4; clone_size: -; cdr3_nt: TGTGCCAGCTCACCGCGATCAACTAATGAAAAACTGTTTTTT; cdr3_aa: CASSPRSTNEKLFF
d_call: TRBD1; v_call: TRBV29-1; j_call: TRBJ2-3; clone_size: -; cdr3_nt: TGCAGCGCCCATACAGGGGTGGGCGCAGATACGCAGTATTTT; cdr3_aa: CSAHTGVGADTQYF
d_call: -; v_call: TRBV29-1; j_call: TRBJ2-3; clone_size: -; cdr3_nt: TGCAGCGTTGGGGGGCTGGCGGGAGATACGCAGTATTTT; cdr3_aa: CSVGGLAGDTQYF
d_call: -; v_call: TRBV15; j_call: TRBJ1-1; clone_size: -; cdr3_nt: TGTGCCACCAGCAGGGTCGGCAGGGAGAACACTGAAGCTTTCTTT; cdr3_aa: CATSRVGRENTEAFF
d_call: -; v_call: TRBV28; j_call: TRBJ1-6; clone_size: -; cdr3_nt: TGTGCCACCGGCGCGCGGGGGGGCACCCTCCACTTT; cdr3_aa: CATGARGGTLHF
d_call: -; v_call: TRBV29-1; j_call: TRBJ2-3; clone_size: -; cdr3_nt: TGCAGCGTTGACGACGGTGGGAGAGCGCAGTATTTT; cdr3_aa: CSVDDGGRAQYF
d_call: TRBD2; v_call: TRBV2; j_call: TRBJ2-2; clone_size: -; cdr3_nt: TGTGCCAGCAGTGCCCCTGCTAGCGGGAGCCCCGGGGAGCTGTTTTTT; cdr3_aa: CASSAPASGSPGELFF
d_call: TRBD1; v_call: TRBV19; j_call: TRBJ1-1; clone_size: -; cdr3_nt: TGTGCCAGTAGTATTACAGGGGACGCGGACACTGAAGCTTTCTTT; cdr3_aa: CASSITGDADTEAFF
d_call: -; v_call: TRBV5-1; j_call: TRBJ2-1; clone_size: -; cdr3_nt: TGCGCCAGCAGCTTGGCGGGAGAGACGGCCTTCAATGAGCAGTTCTTC; cdr3_aa: CASSLAGETAFNEQFF
d_call: -; v_call: TRBV7-9; j_call: TRBJ2-7; clone_size: -; cdr3_nt: TGTGCCAGCAGCTCATTCTACGAGCAGTACTTC; cdr3_aa: CASSSFYEQYF
d_call: -; v_call: TRBV2; j_call: TRBJ1-6; clone_size: few; cdr3_nt: TGTGCCAGCAGTTTCGGACAGTCCAGATATACAAATTCACCCCTCCACTTT; cdr3_aa: CASSFGQSRYTNSPLHF